A single sample is the source of the 7 T cell receptor beta chains below, sequenced in a study of human T cells and chemical hapten exposure. One entry per CDR3 protein, called by TCRdb with MiXCR from the RACE reads. This sample has just over 350,000 distinct CDR3 sequences, with about 6% found just once. This sample's time point: patch test 2, 6 weeks after DPC sensitization. Treatment reported: therapeutic diphenylcyclopropenone sensitization with weekly scalp DPC. The sample in question was whole blood, obtained in connection with sensitization to the hapten diphenylcyclopropenone (DPC). Source of these receptors: a woman aged 18-29 years with alopecia areata. Some clones in this sample may be carry-over from other donors' samples.

The sample holds many counts of this clonotype. The V call is TRBV4-3, the J call TRBJ1-1; TRBD1 agrees at 10 bases. The ends lost 1 base at V and 3 bases at J; junction bases unmatched: 2. Germline V gives CDR1 LGHNA, CDR2 YSLEER. CDR3 length: 15 residues. CDR3 sequence (DNA): TGCGCCAGCAGCCAAGCGGGGACAGGGGACACTGAAGCTTTCTTT. Translating it yields CASSQAGTGDTEAFF.

This clonotype appeared many times. The chain recombines TRBV20-1 with TRBJ2-3, with D unclear. Germline CDR1 is DFQATT and CDR2 is SNEGSKA (reference sequence). Trimming cost V 0 bases and J 5 bases, with 12 bases left between them. This CDR3 spans 14 amino acids. The CDR3 DNA sequence: TGCAGTGCTAGAGACCCAAACATGAGAGATACGCAGTATTTT. The encoded protein is CSARDPNMRDTQYF.

This clonotype has more than one count but fewer than ten. This chain connects TRBV28 to TRBJ2-4; D unresolved. Trimming shortened V by 5 bases and J by 0 bases, and 11 bases separated the two germline ends. Germline V gene lookup returns CDR1 MDHEN and CDR2 SYDVKM. The CDR3 is 15 residues long. The CDR3 is CASSPPRLAKNIQYF. CDR3 in DNA: TGTGCCAGCAGTCCCCCAAGGCTAGCCAAAAACATTCAGTACTTC. Full variable domain (missing parts from reference TRBV28 and TRBJ2-4): DVKVTQSSRYLVKRTGEKVFLECVQDMDHENMFWYRQDPGLGLRLIYFSYDVKMKEKGDIPEGYSVSREKKERFSLILESASTNQTSMYLCASSPPRLAKNIQYFGAGTRLSVL.

This clonotype has ten or more counts. The genes are TRBV7-2 and TRBJ1-6, with D unclear. The V gene lost 1 base and the J gene lost 7 bases, with 14 bases spanning the gap. The CDR3 is 16 amino acids. Germline V gene sequence: CDR1 SGHTA, CDR2 FQGNSA. CDR3 DNA sequence: TGTGCCAGCAGCTTAGAGGCAGCAAACCCAAATTCACCCCTCCACTTT. Protein sequence: CASSLEAANPNSPLHF.

The J gene is TRBJ2-3, the V gene TRBV25-1; weak D call: TRBD1 (6 bases). This CDR3 comprises 18 residues. Germline CDR1 MGHDK, CDR2 SYGVNS. With 0 bases removed from V and 4 bases from J, the gap between germline ends came to 20 bases. CDR3 protein: CASSEYWGEGQSSDTQYF. Here the CDR3 DNA reads TGTGCCAGCAGTGAATATTGGGGTGAAGGACAGAGCTCAGATACGCAGTATTTT.

The rearrangement links TRBV3-1 to TRBJ2-2, with 7 nucleotides matching TRBD1. Trimming removed 5 bases from V and 3 bases from J; junction bases left unmatched: 6. Germline loops: CDR1 LGHDT, CDR2 YNNKEL (reference sequence). This CDR3 is 15 amino acids long. In DNA form, the CDR3 reads TGTGCCAGCAGCATCCGACAGGGCTACACCGGGGAGCTGTTTTTT. Translation: CASSIRQGYTGELFF.

This clonotype appeared many times. This sequence joins TRBV5-1 and TRBJ1-4; tentatively, D is TRBD1 (5 bases). Trimming took 0 bases from V and 8 from J, leaving 11 bases between them. This CDR3 is built from 14 residues. The germline V gene has CDR1 SGHRS and CDR2 YFSETQ. CDR3 protein: CASSLAREEEKLFF. In nucleotides, the CDR3 is TGCGCCAGCAGCTTGGCCAGGGAAGAGGAAAAACTGTTTTTT.